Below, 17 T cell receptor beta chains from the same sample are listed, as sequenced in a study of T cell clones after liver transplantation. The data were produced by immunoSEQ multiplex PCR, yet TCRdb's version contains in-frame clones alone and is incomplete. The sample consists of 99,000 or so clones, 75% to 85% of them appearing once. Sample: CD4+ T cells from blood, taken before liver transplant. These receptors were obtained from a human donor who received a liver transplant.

The CDR3 region has the DNA TGCGCCAGCAGCTTCGGACTAGCGGGAGTTAACGAGCAGTACTTC. It specifies CASSFGLAGVNEQYF. V usage is TRBV5-1 and J usage is TRBJ2-7; 13 nucleotides line up with TRBD2. V shed 2 bases, J shed 5 bases, and the junction held 4 bases outside the gene matches. The germline CDR1 and CDR2 sequences are SGHRS and YFSETQ. CDR3 length: 15 residues.

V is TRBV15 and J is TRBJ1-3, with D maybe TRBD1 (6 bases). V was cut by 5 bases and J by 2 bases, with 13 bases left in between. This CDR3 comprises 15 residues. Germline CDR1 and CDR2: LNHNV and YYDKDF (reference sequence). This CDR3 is CATSGYRDTGNTIYF. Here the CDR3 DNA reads TGTGCCACCAGCGGATACCGGGACACTGGAAACACCATATATTTT.

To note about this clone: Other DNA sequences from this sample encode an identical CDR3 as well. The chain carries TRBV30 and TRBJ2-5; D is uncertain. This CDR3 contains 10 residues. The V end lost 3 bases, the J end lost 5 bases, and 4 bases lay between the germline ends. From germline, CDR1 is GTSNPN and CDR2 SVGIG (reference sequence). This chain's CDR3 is CAWSRETQYF. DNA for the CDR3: TGTGCCTGGAGCCGGGAGACCCAGTACTTC.

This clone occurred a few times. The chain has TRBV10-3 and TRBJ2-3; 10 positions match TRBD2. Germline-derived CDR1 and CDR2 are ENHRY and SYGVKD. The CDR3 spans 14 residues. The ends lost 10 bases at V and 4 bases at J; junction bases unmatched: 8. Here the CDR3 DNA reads TGTGCCACTGGACTAGCGGCGGGTTCAGATACGCAGTATTTT. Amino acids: CATGLAAGSDTQYF.

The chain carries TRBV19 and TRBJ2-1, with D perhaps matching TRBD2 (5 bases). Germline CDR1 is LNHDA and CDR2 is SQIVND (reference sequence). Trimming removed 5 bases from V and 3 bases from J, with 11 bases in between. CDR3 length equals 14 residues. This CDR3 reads CASSRGSDYNEQFF. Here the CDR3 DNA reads TGTGCCAGTAGTCGAGGTAGCGACTACAATGAGCAGTTCTTC.

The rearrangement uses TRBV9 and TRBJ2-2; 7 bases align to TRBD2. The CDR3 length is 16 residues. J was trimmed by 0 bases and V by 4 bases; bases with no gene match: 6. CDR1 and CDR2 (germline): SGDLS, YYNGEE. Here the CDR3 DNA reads TGTGCCAGCAGCTTTTCGGGAGGCCCGAACACCGGGGAGCTGTTTTTT. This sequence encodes CASSFSGGPNTGELFF.

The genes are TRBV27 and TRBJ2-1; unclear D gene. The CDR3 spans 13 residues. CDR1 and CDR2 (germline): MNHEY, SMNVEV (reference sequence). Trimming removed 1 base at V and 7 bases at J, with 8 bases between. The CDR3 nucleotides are TGTGCCAGCAGTTTATACCGTAGAAATGAGCAGTTCTTC. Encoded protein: CASSLYRRNEQFF.

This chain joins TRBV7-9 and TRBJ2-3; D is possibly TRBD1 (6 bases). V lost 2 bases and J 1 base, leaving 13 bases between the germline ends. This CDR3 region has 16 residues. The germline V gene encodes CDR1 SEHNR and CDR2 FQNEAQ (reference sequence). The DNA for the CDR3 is TGTGCCAGCAGCTTAACAGGGAGACGCGGCACAGATACGCAGTATTTT. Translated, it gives CASSLTGRRGTDTQYF.

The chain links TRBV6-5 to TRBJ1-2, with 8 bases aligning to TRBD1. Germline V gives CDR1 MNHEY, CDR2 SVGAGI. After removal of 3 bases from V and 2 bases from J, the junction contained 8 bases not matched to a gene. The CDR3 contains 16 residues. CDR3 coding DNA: TGTGCCAGCAGTTATACGACAGGGGAGTCGAACTATGGCTACACCTTC. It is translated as CASSYTTGESNYGYTF.

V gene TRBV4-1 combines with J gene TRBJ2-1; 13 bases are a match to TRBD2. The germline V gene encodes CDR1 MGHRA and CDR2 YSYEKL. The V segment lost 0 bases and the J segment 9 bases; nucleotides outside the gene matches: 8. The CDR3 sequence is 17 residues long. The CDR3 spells CASSQDSLGLAGVEQFF. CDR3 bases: TGCGCCAGCAGCCAAGATAGCCTTGGACTAGCGGGAGTTGAGCAGTTCTTC.

The CDR3 sequence is CASSLSLLDSLGGYTF. CDR3 bases: TGTGCCAGCTCACTATCGCTCCTGGACTCCCTAGGAGGCTACACCTTC. This sequence joins TRBV18 and TRBJ1-2; D gene unclear. Per the germline V gene, CDR1 is KGHSH and CDR2 is LQKENI. V gave up 4 bases and J gave up 8 bases, with 23 bases separating them. CDR3 length: 16 residues.

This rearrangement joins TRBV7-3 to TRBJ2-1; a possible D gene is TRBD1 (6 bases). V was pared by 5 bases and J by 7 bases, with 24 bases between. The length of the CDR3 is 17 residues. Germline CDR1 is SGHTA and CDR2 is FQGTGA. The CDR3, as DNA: TGTGCCAGCAGCCCATCCCTATTACAGGGCCGAGGGAATGAGCAGTTCTTC. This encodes CASSPSLLQGRGNEQFF.

The CDR3 sequence is CASKDEKLFF. CDR3 DNA: TGTGCCAGTAAGGATGAAAAACTGTTTTTT. The chain links TRBV19 to TRBJ1-4, with D unclear. The CDR3 length is 10 residues. V was trimmed by 7 bases and J by 6 bases, leaving 3 bases between them. CDR1 and CDR2 from the germline V gene are LNHDA and SQIVND (reference sequence).

CDR3: CASSARPGQGGSPLHF. In DNA, the CDR3 is TGTGCCAGCAGCGCCCGGCCGGGACAGGGTGGATCACCCCTCCACTTT. This chain connects TRBV9 to TRBJ1-6; 9 positions match TRBD1. This CDR3 region has 16 residues. Germline CDR1 SGDLS, CDR2 YYNGEE. V trimming: 3 bases; J trimming: 10 bases; junction bases outside the gene matches: 11.

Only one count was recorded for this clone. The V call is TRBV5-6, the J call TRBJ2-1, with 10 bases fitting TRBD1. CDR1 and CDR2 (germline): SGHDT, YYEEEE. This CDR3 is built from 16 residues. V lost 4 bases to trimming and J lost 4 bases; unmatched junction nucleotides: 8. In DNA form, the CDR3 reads TGTGCCAGCAGCACCCTGACAGGGGGCAATTACAATGAGCAGTTCTTC. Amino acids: CASSTLTGGNYNEQFF. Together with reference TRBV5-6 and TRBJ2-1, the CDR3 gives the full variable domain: DAGVTQSPTHLIKTRGQQVTLRCSPKSGHDTVSWYQQALGQGPQFIFQYYEEEERQRGNFPDRFSGHQFPNYSSELNVNALLLGDSALYLCASSTLTGGNYNEQFFGPGTRLTVL.

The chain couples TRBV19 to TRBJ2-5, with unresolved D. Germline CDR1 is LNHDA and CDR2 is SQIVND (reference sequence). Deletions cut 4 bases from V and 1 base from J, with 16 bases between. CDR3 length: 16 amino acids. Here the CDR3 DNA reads TGTGCCAGTAGTACCGGCCTACGGCGCGGCCAAGAGACCCAGTACTTC. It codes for CASSTGLRRGQETQYF.

The CDR3 loop reads CASSLGAPYEQYF. CDR3 DNA sequence: TGTGCCAGCAGTTTGGGGGCCCCCTACGAGCAGTACTTC. This chain connects TRBV27 to TRBJ2-7; D might be TRBD1 (6 bases). V lost 3 bases and J 2 bases, leaving 8 bases between the germline ends. This CDR3 comprises 13 residues. The germline CDR1 and CDR2 sequences are MNHEY and SMNVEV (reference sequence).